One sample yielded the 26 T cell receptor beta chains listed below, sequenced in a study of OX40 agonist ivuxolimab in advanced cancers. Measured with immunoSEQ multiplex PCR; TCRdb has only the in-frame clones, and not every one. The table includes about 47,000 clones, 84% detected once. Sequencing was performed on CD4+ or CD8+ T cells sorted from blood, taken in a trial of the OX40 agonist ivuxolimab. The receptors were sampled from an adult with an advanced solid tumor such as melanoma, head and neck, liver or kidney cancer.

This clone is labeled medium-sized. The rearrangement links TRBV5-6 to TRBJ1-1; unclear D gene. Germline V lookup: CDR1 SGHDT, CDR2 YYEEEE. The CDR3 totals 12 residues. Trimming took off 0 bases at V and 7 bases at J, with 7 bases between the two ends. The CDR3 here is CASSLALSEAFF. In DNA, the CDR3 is TGTGCCAGCAGCTTGGCTTTAAGTGAAGCTTTCTTT.

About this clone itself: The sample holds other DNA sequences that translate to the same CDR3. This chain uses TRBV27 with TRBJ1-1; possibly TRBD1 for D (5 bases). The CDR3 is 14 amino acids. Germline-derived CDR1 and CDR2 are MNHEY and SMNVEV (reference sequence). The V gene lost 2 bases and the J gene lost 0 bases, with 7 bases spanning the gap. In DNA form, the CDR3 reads TGTGCCAGCAGTTTACTGGGGCTGAACACTGAAGCTTTCTTT. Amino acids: CASSLLGLNTEAFF.

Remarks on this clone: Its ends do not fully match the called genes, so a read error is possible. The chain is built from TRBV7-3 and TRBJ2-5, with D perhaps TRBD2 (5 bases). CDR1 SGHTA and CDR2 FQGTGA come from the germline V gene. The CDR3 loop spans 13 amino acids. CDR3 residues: CASSNGPGETRYF. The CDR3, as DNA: TGTGCCAGCAGCAATGGACCTGGGGAGACCCGGTACTTC.

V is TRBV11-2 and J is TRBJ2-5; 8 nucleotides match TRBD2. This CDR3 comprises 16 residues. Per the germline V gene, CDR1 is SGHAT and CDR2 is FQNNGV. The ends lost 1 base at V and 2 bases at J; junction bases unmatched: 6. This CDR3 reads CASSLGAPSGQETQYF. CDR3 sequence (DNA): TGTGCCAGCAGCTTAGGGGCCCCTAGCGGGCAAGAGACCCAGTACTTC.

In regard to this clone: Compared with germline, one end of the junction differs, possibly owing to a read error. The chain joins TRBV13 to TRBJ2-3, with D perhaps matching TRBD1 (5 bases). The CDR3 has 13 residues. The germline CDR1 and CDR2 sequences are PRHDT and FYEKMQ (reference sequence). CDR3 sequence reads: CASSLGFGQQGNF. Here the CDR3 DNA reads TGTGCCAGCAGCTTAGGTTTCGGGCAGCAGGGAAATTTT.

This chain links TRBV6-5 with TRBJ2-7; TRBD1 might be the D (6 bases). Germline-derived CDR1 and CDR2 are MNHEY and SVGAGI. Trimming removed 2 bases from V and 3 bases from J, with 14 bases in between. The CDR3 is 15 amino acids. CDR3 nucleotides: TGTGCCAGCAGTTACATCCAACAGGGCTACTACGAGCAGTACTTC. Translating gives CASSYIQQGYYEQYF.

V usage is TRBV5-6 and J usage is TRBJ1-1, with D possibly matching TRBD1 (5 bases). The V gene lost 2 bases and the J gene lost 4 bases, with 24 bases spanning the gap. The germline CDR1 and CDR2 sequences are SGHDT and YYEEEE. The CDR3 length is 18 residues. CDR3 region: CASSFKAPRVDRSTEAFF. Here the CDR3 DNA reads TGTGCCAGCAGCTTTAAGGCGCCGCGGGTCGACAGATCCACTGAAGCTTTCTTT.

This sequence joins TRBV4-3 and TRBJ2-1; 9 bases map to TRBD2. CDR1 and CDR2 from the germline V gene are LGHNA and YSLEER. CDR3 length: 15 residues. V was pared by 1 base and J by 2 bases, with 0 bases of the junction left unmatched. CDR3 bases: TGCGCCAGCAGCCAAGCTAGCGGGACCTACAATGAGCAGTTCTTC. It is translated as CASSQASGTYNEQFF.

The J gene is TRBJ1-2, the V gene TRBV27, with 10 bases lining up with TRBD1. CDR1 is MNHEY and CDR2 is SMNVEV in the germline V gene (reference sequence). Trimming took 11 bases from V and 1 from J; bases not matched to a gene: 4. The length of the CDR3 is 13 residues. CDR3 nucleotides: TGTGCCGCCTGGGACAGGGGTAACTATGGCTACACCTTC. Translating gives CAAWDRGNYGYTF.

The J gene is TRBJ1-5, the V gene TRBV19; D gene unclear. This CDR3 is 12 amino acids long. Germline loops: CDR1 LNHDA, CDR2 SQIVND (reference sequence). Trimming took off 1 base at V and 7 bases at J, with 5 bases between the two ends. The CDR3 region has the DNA TGTGCCAGTAGTATAGGTATCCAGCCCCAGCATTTT. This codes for CASSIGIQPQHF.

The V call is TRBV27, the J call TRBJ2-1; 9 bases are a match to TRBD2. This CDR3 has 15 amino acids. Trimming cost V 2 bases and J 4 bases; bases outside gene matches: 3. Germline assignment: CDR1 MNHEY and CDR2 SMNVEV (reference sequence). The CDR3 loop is CASSLGGRGYNEQFF. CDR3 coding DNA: TGTGCCAGCAGTTTAGGCGGGAGGGGGTACAATGAGCAGTTCTTC.

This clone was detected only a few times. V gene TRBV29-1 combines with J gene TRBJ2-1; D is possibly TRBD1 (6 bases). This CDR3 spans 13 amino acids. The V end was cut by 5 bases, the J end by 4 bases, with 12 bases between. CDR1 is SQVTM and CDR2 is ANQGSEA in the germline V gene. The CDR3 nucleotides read TGCAGCGTTCAGGGGTTGGGTTACAATGAGCAGTTCTTC. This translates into CSVQGLGYNEQFF.

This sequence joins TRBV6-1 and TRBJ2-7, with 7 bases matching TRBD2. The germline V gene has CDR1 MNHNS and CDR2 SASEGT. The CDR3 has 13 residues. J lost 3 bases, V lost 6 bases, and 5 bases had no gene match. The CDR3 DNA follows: TGTGCCAGCAGCCTAGCGGAGAACTACGAGCAGTACTTC. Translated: CASSLAENYEQYF.

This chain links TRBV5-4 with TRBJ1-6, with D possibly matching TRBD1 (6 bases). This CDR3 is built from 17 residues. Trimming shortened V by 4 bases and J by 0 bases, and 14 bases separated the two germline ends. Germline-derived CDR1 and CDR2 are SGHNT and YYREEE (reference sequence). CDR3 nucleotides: TGTGCCAGCAGCCCCCACTGGACAGTCTCCTATAATTCACCCCTCCACTTT. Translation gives CASSPHWTVSYNSPLHF.

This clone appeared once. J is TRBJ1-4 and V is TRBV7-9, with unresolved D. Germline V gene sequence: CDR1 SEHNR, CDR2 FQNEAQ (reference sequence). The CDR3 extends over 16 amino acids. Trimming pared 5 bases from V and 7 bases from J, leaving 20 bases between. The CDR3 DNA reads TGTGCCAGCAGCCCCCACACCGGGGATTCTGTTGAAAAACTGTTTTTT. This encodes CASSPHTGDSVEKLFF.

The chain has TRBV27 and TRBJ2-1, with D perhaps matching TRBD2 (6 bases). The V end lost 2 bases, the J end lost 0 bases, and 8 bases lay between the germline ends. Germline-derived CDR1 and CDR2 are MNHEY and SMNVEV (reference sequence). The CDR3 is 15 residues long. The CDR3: CASSLVGGSYNEQFF. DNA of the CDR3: TGTGCCAGCAGTTTAGTGGGGGGCTCCTACAATGAGCAGTTCTTC.

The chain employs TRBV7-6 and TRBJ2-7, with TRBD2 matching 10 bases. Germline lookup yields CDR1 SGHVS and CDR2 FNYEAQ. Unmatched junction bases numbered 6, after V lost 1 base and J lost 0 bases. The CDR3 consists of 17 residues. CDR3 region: CASSLGEGLAASYEQYF. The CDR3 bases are TGTGCCAGCAGCTTAGGAGAAGGACTAGCGGCCTCCTACGAGCAGTACTTC.

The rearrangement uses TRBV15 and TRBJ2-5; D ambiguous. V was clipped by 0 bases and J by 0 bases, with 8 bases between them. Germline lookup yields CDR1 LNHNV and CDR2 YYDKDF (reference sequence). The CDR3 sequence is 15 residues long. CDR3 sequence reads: CATSRDIADQETQYF. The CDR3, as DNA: TGTGCCACCAGCAGAGATATAGCAGACCAAGAGACCCAGTACTTC.

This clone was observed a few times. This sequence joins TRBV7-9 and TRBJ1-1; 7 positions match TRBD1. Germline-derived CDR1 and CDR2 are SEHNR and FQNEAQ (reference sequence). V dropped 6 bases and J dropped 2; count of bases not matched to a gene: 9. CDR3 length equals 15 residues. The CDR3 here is CASRSPGTVNTEAFF. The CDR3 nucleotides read TGTGCCAGCAGGTCCCCCGGGACAGTAAACACTGAAGCTTTCTTT.

The CDR3 nucleotides read TGTGCCAGCAGCCGGACGAGCACAGATACGCAGTATTTT. This sequence encodes CASSRTSTDTQYF. The rearrangement links TRBV6-4 to TRBJ2-3; no firm D call. Germline V gives CDR1 MRHNA, CDR2 SNTAGT. The CDR3 extends over 13 amino acids. V gave up 6 bases and J gave up 0 bases, with 7 bases separating them.

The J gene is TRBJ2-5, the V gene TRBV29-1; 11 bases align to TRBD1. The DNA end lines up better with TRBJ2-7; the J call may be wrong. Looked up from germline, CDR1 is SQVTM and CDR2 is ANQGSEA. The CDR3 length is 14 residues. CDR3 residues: CSVPGTGGTYEQYF. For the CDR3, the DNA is TGCAGCGTCCCGGGGACAGGGGGAACCTACGAGCAGTACTTC.

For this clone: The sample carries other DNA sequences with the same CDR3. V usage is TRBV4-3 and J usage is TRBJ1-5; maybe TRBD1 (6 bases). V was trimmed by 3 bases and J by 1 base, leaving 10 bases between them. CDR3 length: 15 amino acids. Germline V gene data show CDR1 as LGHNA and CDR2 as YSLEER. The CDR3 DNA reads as TGCGCCAGCAGCCAGACAGGAACAAGCAATCAGCCCCAGCATTTT. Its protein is CASSQTGTSNQPQHF.

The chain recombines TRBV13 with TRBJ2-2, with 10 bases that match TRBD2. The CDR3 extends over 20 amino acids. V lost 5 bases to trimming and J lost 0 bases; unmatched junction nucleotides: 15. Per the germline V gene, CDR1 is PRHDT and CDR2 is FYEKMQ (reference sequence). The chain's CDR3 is CASSAKREGPFPTNTGELFF. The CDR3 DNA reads TGTGCCAGCAGCGCTAAGCGGGAGGGCCCTTTCCCGACGAACACCGGGGAGCTGTTTTTT.

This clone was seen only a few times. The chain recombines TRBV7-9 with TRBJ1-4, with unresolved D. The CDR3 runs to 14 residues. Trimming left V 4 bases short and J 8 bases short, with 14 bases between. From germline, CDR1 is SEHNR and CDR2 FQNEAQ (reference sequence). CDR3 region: CASSSSRTDEKLFF. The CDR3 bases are TGTGCCAGCAGCTCCTCCCGGACGGACGAAAAACTGTTTTTT.

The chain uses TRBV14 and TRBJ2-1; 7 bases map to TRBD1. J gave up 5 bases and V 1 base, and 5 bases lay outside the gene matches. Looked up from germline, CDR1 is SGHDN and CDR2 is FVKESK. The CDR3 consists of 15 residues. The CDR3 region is CASSQVLGTDNEQFF. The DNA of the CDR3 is TGTGCCAGCAGCCAAGTACTGGGGACAGACAATGAGCAGTTCTTC.

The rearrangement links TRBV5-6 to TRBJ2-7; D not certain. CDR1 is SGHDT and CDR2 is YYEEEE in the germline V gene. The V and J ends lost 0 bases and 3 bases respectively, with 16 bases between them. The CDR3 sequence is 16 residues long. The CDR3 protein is CASSLGVGQTGYEQYF. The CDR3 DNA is TGTGCCAGCAGCTTGGGCGTCGGCCAGACGGGCTACGAGCAGTACTTC.